The present T cell receptor (beta chain) was sequenced within a study of blood T cell repertoires in COVID-19. Whole-study context: The origin of the acute and convalescent COVID-19 samples was the United States, Italy and Spain. Sources were T cells, B-cell-depleted T cells, or PBMCs; the material itself was cDNA or gDNA.

V was clipped by 6 bases and J by 0 bases, with 9 bases between them. CDR1 and CDR2 from the germline V gene are MNHEY and SVGAGI. This CDR3 has 14 residues. Methods used by the authors: Amplification of reference gene primers was used by the study to estimate nucleated cell counts. TCRdb's table, derived via immunoSEQ multiplex PCR, lists solely in-frame clones and lacks some. V and J calls and clone size come straight from that table; D and trimming were deduced from the DNA. The table includes a few hundred thousand clones, roughly 82% detected once. The TCR originated in a human donor in a cohort sampled during active COVID-19. The sample taken for sequencing was peripheral blood. V is TRBV6-5 and J is TRBJ1-5; D call uncertain. CDR3 residues: CASSAGYSNQPQHF. CDR3 bases: TGTGCCAGCAGCGCGGGGTATAGCAATCAGCCCCAGCATTTT.